One sample yielded the 3 T cell receptor beta chains listed below, sequenced in a study of regulatory T cells in long-lasting Graves disease. Described time point: persistent/refractory GD, antithyroid drugs over 5 years with positive TRAb. PBMC-extracted RNA yielded the TCR library. HTBI primers from iRepertoire and Arm-PCR of CDR3 regions yielded the TCR beta libraries. TCRdb itself ran the multiplex PCR reads through MiXCR, one entry per CDR3 protein. The table shows 350,000 to 450,000 distinct CDR3 sequences, with around a fifth occurring only once. The sequences come from peripheral blood mononuclear cells (PBMCs), collected when the disease was refractory, from a patient treated with antithyroid drugs. These receptors were taken from a female donor with Graves disease.

This clonotype was counted ten times or more. The chain joins TRBV27 to TRBJ2-7; no firm D call. This CDR3 has 13 amino acids. Germline V CDR1 and CDR2: MNHEY, SMNVEV (reference sequence). V lost 6 bases and J lost 0, with 9 bases in between. CDR3 region: CASSLDNSYEQYF. The CDR3 DNA sequence: TGTGCCAGCAGCCTCGACAACTCCTACGAGCAGTACTTC.

This clonotype was seen many times. This chain connects TRBV20-1 to TRBJ2-5; tentative D call: TRBD2 (8 bases). The CDR3 spans 15 residues. Germline V gene data show CDR1 as DFQATT and CDR2 as SNEGSKA (reference sequence). V lost 0 bases, J lost 5 bases, and 16 bases lay in between. CDR3 sequence: CSARDGGAGGETQYF. The CDR3 DNA is TGCAGTGCTAGAGACGGGGGGGCAGGGGGTGAGACCCAGTACTTC.

This clonotype appeared a few times. The V and J genes are TRBV14 and TRBJ1-5; 7 bases fit TRBD1. The CDR3 is made up of 19 amino acids. V lost 1 base to trimming and J lost 3 bases; unmatched junction nucleotides: 15. Germline CDR1 reads SGHDN; CDR2 reads FVKESK. The CDR3 region has the DNA TGTGCCAGCAGCCAAGCGGTGGGACAGAAGTGTACTCTCAATCAGCCCCAGCATTTT. This encodes CASSQAVGQKCTLNQPQHF.